The next 9 T cell receptor beta chains were all read from a single sample in a study of blood T cell repertoires in COVID-19. The table came from immunoSEQ multiplex PCR; TCRdb's copy has only in-frame clones and leaves some out. This repertoire shows tens of thousands of clones, around 74% found once; its top ten account for 8.5% to 10%. Source material: peripheral blood. These receptors were taken from a human donor in a cohort sampled during active COVID-19.

V gene TRBV9 combines with J gene TRBJ2-1, with no clear D. The ends were cut back, 4 bases at V and 0 bases at J, with 8 bases in the middle. Per the germline V gene, CDR1 is SGDLS and CDR2 is YYNGEE. CDR3 size: 14 residues. The CDR3 spells CASSPRVSYNEQFF. The CDR3 DNA sequence: TGTGCCAGCAGCCCCCGGGTCTCCTACAATGAGCAGTTCTTC.

There are a few counts of this clone. This chain links TRBV6-6 with TRBJ2-7; a possible D gene is TRBD1 (5 bases). V was cut by 2 bases and J by 3 bases, with 11 bases left in between. The CDR3 consists of 14 residues. From germline, CDR1 is MNHNY and CDR2 SVGAGI (reference sequence). The DNA for the CDR3 is TGTGCCAGCAGTTACACCCGACAGTACTACGAGCAGTACTTC. Translating it yields CASSYTRQYYEQYF.

The sample holds one count of this clone. The chain combines TRBV6-6 with TRBJ1-6; a weak D match, TRBD1 (6 bases). The CDR3 extends over 14 amino acids. V was shortened by 4 bases and J by 9 bases, with 13 bases between the two germline ends. Germline CDR1 and CDR2: MNHNY and SVGAGI (reference sequence). The CDR3 DNA reads TGTGCCAGCAGTTCAGGGGAAGGCGGTTCACCCCTCCACTTT. It yields the protein CASSSGEGGSPLHF.

This clone was seen a handful of times. The genes are TRBV28 and TRBJ2-3; the D gene is possibly TRBD2 (6 bases). Trimming removed 7 bases at V and 6 bases at J, with 17 bases between. Germline lookup yields CDR1 MDHEN and CDR2 SYDVKM. The CDR3 is made up of 14 amino acids. CDR3 in amino acids: CASTGGAGHDTQYF. The CDR3 DNA sequence: TGTGCCAGCACGGGCGGGGCGGGGCATGATACGCAGTATTTT. The variable domain in full, with the rest retrieved from reference TRBV28 and TRBJ2-3, is DVKVTQSSRYLVKRTGEKVFLECVQDMDHENMFWYRQDPGLGLRLIYFSYDVKMKEKGDIPEGYSVSREKKERFSLILESASTNQTSMYLCASTGGAGHDTQYFGPGTRLTVL.

This clone came up a few times. The chain recombines TRBV6-6 with TRBJ1-4; 8 bases map to TRBD1. The CDR3 has 14 amino acids. Germline CDR1 and CDR2: MNHNY and SVGAGI (reference sequence). Trimming cost V 5 bases and J 3 bases; bases outside gene matches: 2. For the CDR3, the DNA is TGTGCCAGCAGTGACAGGGGACCTAATGAAAAACTGTTTTTT. Protein sequence: CASSDRGPNEKLFF.

This clone has a handful of counts. The V and J genes are TRBV5-1 and TRBJ1-6, with D maybe TRBD1 (5 bases). Looked up from germline, CDR1 is SGHRS and CDR2 is YFSETQ. Trimming stripped 3 bases from V and 8 bases from J, with 12 bases between. The CDR3 contains 14 residues. CDR3 sequence: CASSSTARDSPLHF. CDR3 DNA: TGCGCCAGCAGCTCGACAGCCCGGGATTCACCCCTCCACTTT.

This chain connects TRBV18 to TRBJ1-2; D uncertain. The CDR3 is made up of 17 amino acids. Germline V gene lookup returns CDR1 KGHSH and CDR2 LQKENI. The V and J ends lost 3 bases and 4 bases respectively, with 21 bases between them. DNA of the CDR3: TGTGCCAGCTCACCCTCTGGCTCGGCGGGGATGGGCTATGGCTACACCTTC. It specifies CASSPSGSAGMGYGYTF.

V gene TRBV11-2 combines with J gene TRBJ1-6; perhaps TRBD1 as D (6 bases). The V gene's germline CDR1 is SGHAT and CDR2 FQNNGV. This CDR3 has 15 residues. Trimming cost V 1 base and J 8 bases, with 12 bases left between them. In DNA form, the CDR3 reads TGTGCCAGCAGCTTAGCGGGAAGGGGGTATTCACCCCTCCACTTT. Translating it yields CASSLAGRGYSPLHF.

The chain combines TRBV5-1 with TRBJ2-7, with D maybe TRBD1 (5 bases). The CDR3 covers 16 residues. CDR1 SGHRS and CDR2 YFSETQ come from the germline V gene. V was pared by 1 base and J by 0 bases, with 14 bases between. The CDR3 loop reads CASSLLTTVSSYEQYF. The CDR3, as DNA: TGCGCCAGCAGCTTGCTTACGACAGTGAGCTCCTACGAGCAGTACTTC.